One and the same sample provided the 20 T cell receptor beta chains below, sequenced in a study of cytomegalovirus exposure and HLA in healthy donors listed by TCRdb under 2017. Preparation of the library involved the immunoSEQ multiplex PCR assay. For the multiplex PCR, a mixture combining 60 forward primers for TCR Vbeta segments and 13 reverse primers for TCR Jbeta segments was used. Not all clones reach the TCRdb copy of this immuneACCESS table, which keeps in-frame sequences only. Checked studies attribute under half of the gap to unresolved V genes and leave the rest unexplained. The sample table gives 180,000 or so clones. The ten top clones hold less than 0.9% of the sample. Input material: PBMCs. Receptors originate from a boy between 10 and 17 years old in good health and CMV-seronegative.

The V call is TRBV4-1, the J call TRBJ1-2; possibly TRBD1 for D (6 bases). V lost 0 bases and J lost 7, with 18 bases in between. Germline V gene data show CDR1 as MGHRA and CDR2 as YSYEKL. The length of the CDR3 is 16 residues. CDR3 DNA: TGCGCCAGCAGCCAAGACCCGGGAAGGGACAAAGGTGGCTACACCTTC. It yields the protein CASSQDPGRDKGGYTF.

The chain carries TRBV11-2 and TRBJ1-2; D is perhaps TRBD1 (6 bases). V lost 5 bases to trimming and J lost 4 bases, with 17 bases between them. This CDR3 region has 15 residues. The germline CDR1 and CDR2 sequences are SGHAT and FQNNGV. The DNA of the CDR3 is TGTGCCAGCAGCCCCTACGGGACACCTATCTATGGCTACACCTTC. Amino acids: CASSPYGTPIYGYTF.

The genes are TRBV14 and TRBJ2-5; D gene uncertain. The CDR3 runs 12 residues. V was clipped by 1 base and J by 5 bases, with 5 bases between them. Per the germline V gene, CDR1 is SGHDN and CDR2 is FVKESK. CDR3 DNA sequence: TGTGCCAGCAGCCAAGTAGTCGAGACCCAGTACTTC. Its protein is CASSQVVETQYF.

CDR3 nucleotides: TGTGCCAGCAGCCGGGCCGGCAGGGGCGCTGAAAAACTGTTTTTT. It yields the protein CASSRAGRGAEKLFF. The chain couples TRBV14 to TRBJ1-4; TRBD1 might be the D (6 bases). The V end lost 4 bases, the J end lost 7 bases, and 16 bases lay between the germline ends. The CDR3 covers 15 residues. Looked up from germline, CDR1 is SGHDN and CDR2 is FVKESK.

This chain links TRBV6-6 with TRBJ1-3; TRBD1 is a possible D gene (5 bases). The CDR3 sequence is 14 residues long. Trimming removed 2 bases from V and 3 bases from J, with 8 bases in between. CDR1 and CDR2 (germline): MNHNY, SVGAGI (reference sequence). The CDR3 DNA follows: TGTGCCAGCAGTTACACAGGAAGTGGAAACACCATATATTTT. It translates to CASSYTGSGNTIYF.

The genes are TRBV14 and TRBJ1-6; no reliable D call. V shed 1 base and J shed 1 base, with 8 bases lying between them. This CDR3 has 16 amino acids. Germline V lookup: CDR1 SGHDN, CDR2 FVKESK. The CDR3 bases are TGTGCCAGCAGCCAAGTAGATGCGTCCTATAATTCACCCCTCCACTTT. Its protein product is CASSQVDASYNSPLHF.

This chain joins TRBV30 and TRBJ1-5; D not resolved. Per germline, CDR1 GTSNPN and CDR2 SVGIG (reference sequence). The CDR3 is 14 residues long. Trimming took off 0 bases at V and 3 bases at J, with 9 bases between the two ends. Here the CDR3 reads CAWSVLEYNQPQHF. CDR3 DNA sequence: TGTGCCTGGAGTGTACTTGAGTACAATCAGCCCCAGCATTTT.

The rearrangement links TRBV6-5 to TRBJ2-7; 8 nucleotides agree with TRBD1. This CDR3 is 15 amino acids long. After removal of 6 bases from V and 6 bases from J, the junction contained 13 bases not matched to a gene. CDR1 and CDR2 (germline): MNHEY, SVGAGI. The CDR3 DNA is TGTGCCAGCAGCCGACAACCCGACAGGGGAGGCGAGCAGTACTTC. It yields the protein CASSRQPDRGGEQYF.

The rearrangement joins TRBV7-2 to TRBJ2-7; 9 bases fit TRBD2. The length of the CDR3 is 15 residues. The V gene's germline CDR1 is SGHTA and CDR2 FQGNSA. J was trimmed by 0 bases and V by 2 bases; bases with no gene match: 2. The CDR3 sequence: CASSLLRGGSYEQYF. The DNA of the CDR3 is TGTGCCAGCAGCTTACTGCGGGGGGGCTCCTACGAGCAGTACTTC. The full variable domain, with the rest looked up from reference TRBV7-2 and TRBJ2-7, is GAGVSQSPSNKVTEKGKDVELRCDPISGHTALYWYRQSLGQGLEFLIYFQGNSAPDKSGLPSDRFSAERTGGSVSTLTIQRTQQEDSAVYLCASSLLRGGSYEQYFGPGTRLTVT.

The chain is built from TRBV5-4 and TRBJ2-7, with 10 bases identical to TRBD2. Germline assignment: CDR1 SGHNT and CDR2 YYREEE (reference sequence). V gave up 5 bases and J gave up 3 bases; unmatched junction bases: 14. The CDR3 has 17 residues. The CDR3 coding sequence is TGTGCCAGCAGACGGGACGTTCGCACTAGCGGGATCTACGAGCAGTACTTC. It specifies CASRRDVRTSGIYEQYF.

The CDR3 spells CASSLTPAGGFQPQHF. The CDR3 DNA follows: TGCGCCAGCAGCTTGACCCCGGCAGGGGGCTTTCAGCCCCAGCATTTT. V gene TRBV5-1 combines with J gene TRBJ1-5; 8 positions match TRBD1. The CDR3 length is 16 residues. Germline CDR1 is SGHRS and CDR2 is YFSETQ. The J segment lost 6 bases and the V segment lost 1 base, leaving 9 bases of the junction unmatched.

The chain combines TRBV5-1 with TRBJ2-5, with D possibly matching TRBD1 (7 bases). The J call is doubtful: the DNA matches TRBJ2-7 better. CDR3 size: 14 residues. Per the germline V gene, CDR1 is SGHRS and CDR2 is YFSETQ. The DNA for the CDR3 is TGCGCCAGCAGCTGGCGGGACAGCTCCTACGAGCAGTACTTC. This codes for CASSWRDSSYEQYF.

V usage is TRBV7-2 and J usage is TRBJ2-5; maybe TRBD2 (5 bases). TRBJ2-7 explains the end of the DNA better; the J call may be wrong. The CDR3 consists of 14 residues. Germline assignment: CDR1 SGHTA and CDR2 FQGNSA. CDR3 DNA sequence: TGTGCCAGCAGCTTAGCGGCGGGCCCCTACGAGCAGTACTTC. Its translation is CASSLAAGPYEQYF.

The chain combines TRBV2 with TRBJ1-2, with D possibly being TRBD1 (5 bases). Trimming left V 6 bases short and J 4 bases short, with 9 bases between. This CDR3 has 12 residues. Per the germline V gene, CDR1 is SNHLY and CDR2 is FYNNEI. The CDR3 spells CASRTDSYGYTF. The DNA for the CDR3 is TGTGCCAGCAGGACAGACAGCTATGGCTACACCTTC.

Remarks on this clone: One end of the junction is discordant with germline, which a read error may explain. Additional DNA sequences in this sample encode the identical CDR3. This chain connects TRBV19 to TRBJ1-5; 8 bases fit TRBD1. Germline-derived CDR1 and CDR2 are LNHDA and SQIVND (reference sequence). The CDR3 length is 16 residues. The CDR3 sequence is CASGPRGTGRNQPQHF. Written as DNA, the CDR3 is TGTGCCAGTGGCCCCCGGGGGACAGGCCGCAATCAACCCCAGCATTTT.

The chain is built from TRBV7-2 and TRBJ1-2; D call uncertain. The CDR3 is 11 amino acids. The germline gives CDR1 SGHTA, CDR2 FQGNSA. V was pared by 5 bases and J by 8 bases, with 9 bases between. The CDR3 protein is CASSTPGGYTF. For the CDR3, the DNA is TGTGCCAGCAGCACTCCGGGAGGCTACACCTTC.

CDR3 protein: CATSIDRASNEKLFF. The CDR3 nucleotides read TGTGCCACCAGCATAGACAGGGCGTCTAATGAAAAACTGTTTTTT. The rearrangement links TRBV15 to TRBJ1-4; 7 nucleotides line up with TRBD1. The V gene end was trimmed by 4 bases and the J gene end by 3 bases; junction bases not matched to a gene: 5. There are 15 residues in the CDR3. CDR1 LNHNV and CDR2 YYDKDF come from the germline V gene (reference sequence).

This rearrangement joins TRBV28 to TRBJ1-5; TRBD1 aligns across 7 bases. The CDR3 consists of 14 residues. Germline CDR1 MDHEN, CDR2 SYDVKM. V shed 6 bases, J shed 4 bases, and the junction held 6 bases outside the gene matches. The CDR3 protein is CASSGGTANQPQHF. The CDR3 DNA reads TGTGCCAGCAGCGGCGGGACAGCGAATCAGCCCCAGCATTTT.

The chain is built from TRBV5-1 and TRBJ1-2; D perhaps matches TRBD1 (5 bases). The germline V gene has CDR1 SGHRS and CDR2 YFSETQ. The ends were cut back, 4 bases at V and 4 bases at J, with 23 bases in the middle. The CDR3 is 17 residues long. This chain's CDR3 is CASSLPGPGPLFYGYTF. The DNA for the CDR3 is TGCGCCAGCAGCCTCCCCGGGCCAGGGCCTCTATTCTATGGCTACACCTTC.

The V call is TRBV28, the J call TRBJ2-3, with D unresolved. V lost 2 bases and J 0 bases, leaving 18 bases between the germline ends. From germline, CDR1 is MDHEN and CDR2 SYDVKM. The CDR3 has 18 residues. The chain's CDR3 is CASSLDLKPRSSTDTQYF. In nucleotides, the CDR3 is TGTGCCAGCAGTTTAGACCTTAAGCCGCGGTCTAGCACAGATACGCAGTATTTT.